This record concerns one T cell receptor (beta chain) sequence. The data were taken from a study of blood T cell repertoires in COVID-19. In the study overall: Italy, Spain and the United States were the sources of the convalescent and acute COVID-19 samples.

Per the study methods: Researchers report that nucleated cell counts were estimated from reference gene primer amplification. The data were produced by immunoSEQ multiplex PCR, yet TCRdb's version contains in-frame clones alone and is incomplete. V and J calls and clone size are those listed in that table; D and trimming were worked out from the DNA. The sample records 250,000 to 350,000 clones, about nine tenths being singletons. The germline gives CDR1 SGHKS, CDR2 YYEKEE (reference sequence). CDR3 length equals 17 residues. The V gene end was trimmed by 0 bases and the J gene end by 4 bases; junction bases not matched to a gene: 7.

Sequencing was done on a sample of peripheral blood. The chain combines TRBV5-5 with TRBJ2-1, with 10 bases fitting TRBD2. The sequence came from an older woman with acute or convalescent COVID-19. The CDR3 loop reads CASSLGLRAGGYNEQFF. In DNA, the CDR3 is TGTGCCAGCAGCTTGGGGCTGCGAGCGGGGGGGTACAATGAGCAGTTCTTC.